The 3 T cell receptor beta chains listed next were all sequenced from one sample in a study of cytomegalovirus exposure and HLA in healthy donors. Amplification used 60 Vbeta primers and 13 Jbeta primers. Assay used: immunoSEQ multiplex PCR; TCRdb lists only in-frame clones, some missing. The top ten hold about 2.3% of the sample, which has over 110,000 clones, under 90% seen once. Sequenced material: PBMCs. These receptors were taken from a male donor in good health and CMV-seronegative.

In regard to this clone: In the same sample, other DNA sequences code for this CDR3. The chain has TRBV9 and TRBJ2-7; D gene uncertain. The CDR3 covers 14 residues. The V end was cut by 0 bases, the J end by 2 bases, with 9 bases between. Germline lookup yields CDR1 SGDLS and CDR2 YYNGEE. The CDR3 loop reads CASSVGGGTYEQYF. The CDR3 DNA reads TGTGCCAGCAGCGTAGGAGGCGGTACCTACGAGCAGTACTTC.

Only a few counts were recorded for this clone. The chain combines TRBV4-3 with TRBJ2-2; D remains unclear. The CDR3 has 17 amino acids. Germline CDR1 LGHNA, CDR2 YSLEER. The germline V and J ends were trimmed by 1 base and 4 bases, with 16 bases remaining between them. CDR3 sequence reads: CASSQVLTWSGTGELFF. In DNA form, the CDR3 reads TGCGCCAGCAGCCAAGTGCTGACTTGGTCGGGCACCGGGGAGCTGTTTTTT.

This chain joins TRBV21-1 and TRBJ2-3; TRBD2, the table's D call, was not compared with the DNA. TRBV21-1 is flagged as a pseudogene. The CDR3 contains 14 residues. DNA for the CDR3: TGTGCCAGGGCCGCGGGAGGGCAAGCAGATACGCAGTATTTT. It translates to CARAAGGQADTQYF.